The rows below give T cell receptor beta chains drawn from one sample of a study of T cell repertoires in cytomegalovirus infection. TCRdb ran MiXCR on the reads and lists one entry per CDR3 protein. The repertoire holds about 530,000 distinct CDR3 sequences, with less than 30% as singletons. The material sequenced was PBMCs. These receptors were obtained from a human donor in good health (CMV status not recorded). Some clones in this sample may be carry-over from other donors' samples. Both conserved end residues are part of each CDR3. The order of the fields is clone size, D gene, V gene, J gene, CDR3 protein, CDR3 DNA. A D gene is named only where the DNA matches it firmly. Some rows mark clone size as missing; the rest say once, few, many or name a class of expanded clone.

many	TRBD1	TRBV12-3/TRBV12-4	TRBJ2-7	CASSRTGVNEQYF	TGTGCCAGCAGCAGAACAGGGGTTAACGAGCAGTACTTC
few	TRBD1	TRBV6-1	TRBJ2-1	CASRETGGSEQFF	TGTGCCAGCAGAGAAACAGGGGGGAGTGAGCAGTTCTTC
few	.	TRBV12-3/TRBV12-4	TRBJ1-1	CASSFWDQNTEAFF	TGTGCCAGCAGTTTCTGGGACCAGAACACTGAAGCTTTCTTT
.	.	TRBV7-2	TRBJ2-1	CASSLLGAVSYNEQFF	TGTGCCAGCAGCTTATTAGGAGCGGTCTCCTACAATGAGCAGTTCTTC
.	.	TRBV28	TRBJ2-3	CASVGGDRVTDTQYF	TGTGCCAGCGTTGGGGGGGACAGAGTCACAGATACGCAGTATTTT
.	.	TRBV12-3/TRBV12-4	TRBJ1-1	CASSFGVTNTEAFF	TGTGCCAGCAGTTTTGGGGTAACGAACACTGAAGCTTTCTTT
.	.	TRBV29-1	TRBJ1-1	CSVDRGPLTEAFF	TGCAGCGTTGATCGAGGTCCCCTCACTGAAGCTTTCTTT
.	.	TRBV28	TRBJ2-7	CASSSVGGAGEQYF	TGTGCCAGCTCAAGTGTTGGGGGCGCGGGCGAGCAGTACTTC
.	.	TRBV7-8	TRBJ2-1	CASSPGGAVYNEQFF	TGTGCCAGCAGCCCCGGAGGAGCGGTTTACAATGAGCAGTTCTTC
many	.	TRBV7-2	TRBJ2-1	CASSYRQAYNEQFF	TGTGCCAGCAGCTACCGACAGGCCTACAATGAGCAGTTCTTC
few	.	TRBV5-4	TRBJ2-1	CASSFPHADEQFF	TGTGCCAGCAGCTTTCCTCATGCGGATGAGCAGTTCTTC
.	.	TRBV4-1	TRBJ2-7	CASSPRDNSYEQYF	TGCGCCAGCAGCCCACGGGACAACTCCTACGAGCAGTACTTC
few	.	TRBV6-1	TRBJ1-2	CASSPLRGVGYTF	TGTGCCAGCAGCCCACTCCGGGGAGTAGGCTACACCTTC
.	.	TRBV11-1	TRBJ1-1	CASSVEQGRITEAFF	TGTGCCAGCAGCGTCGAACAGGGCCGGATCACTGAAGCTTTCTTT
few	.	TRBV6-1	TRBJ1-5	CASSPGRRALPNQPQHF	TGTGCCAGCAGTCCGGGGCGAAGGGCCCTCCCTAATCAGCCCCAGCATTTT
many	.	TRBV5-4	TRBJ1-2	CASSLGGREYGYTF	TGTGCCAGCAGCTTGGGAGGCCGCGAATATGGCTACACCTTC
.	TRBD2	TRBV6-1	TRBJ2-1	CASSEALGLAGGNNEQFF	TGTGCCAGCAGTGAAGCGCTTGGACTAGCGGGAGGCAACAATGAGCAGTTCTTC
.	.	TRBV2	TRBJ2-5	CASSESVYQETQYF	TGTGCCAGCAGTGAATCGGTGTACCAAGAGACCCAGTACTTC
.	.	TRBV12-3/TRBV12-4	TRBJ2-3	CASRPMGLDTDTQYF	TGTGCCAGCAGGCCGATGGGGCTAGACACAGATACGCAGTATTTT
.	TRBD2	TRBV7-6	TRBJ2-1	CASRELAGAVGEQFF	TGTGCCAGCAGAGAACTAGCGGGAGCAGTTGGGGAGCAGTTCTTC
.	.	TRBV6-6	TRBJ1-4	CASSYVGDEKLFF	TGTGCCAGCAGTTACGTCGGGGATGAAAAACTGTTTTTT
many	.	TRBV6-1	TRBJ2-1	CASSERSSEYF	TGTGCCAGCAGTGAAAGGTCTAGCGAGTACTTC
few	.	TRBV6-5	TRBJ2-3	CASSRVGGRGTSTDTQYF	TGTGCCAGCAGTCGAGTAGGAGGGCGCGGGACTAGCACAGATACGCAGTATTTT
.	.	TRBV7-2	TRBJ2-3	CASSPDRFRTDTQYF	TGTGCCAGCAGCCCGGACAGATTTAGGACAGATACGCAGTATTTT
.	.	TRBV19	TRBJ1-1	CASSIERGLTEAFF	TGTGCCAGTAGTATAGAACGGGGGCTCACTGAAGCTTTCTTT
.	.	TRBV4-3	TRBJ2-6	CASSQEGTHSSGANVLTF	TGCGCCAGCAGCCAAGAGGGGACACACTCCTCTGGGGCCAACGTCCTGACTTTC
.	TRBD1	TRBV20-1	TRBJ2-2	CSAIGTGAGELFF	TGCAGTGCCATCGGGACAGGGGCCGGGGAGCTGTTTTTT
.	.	TRBV28	TRBJ1-1	CASTQPALNTEAFF	TGTGCCAGCACCCAACCGGCCTTGAACACTGAAGCTTTCTTT
once	TRBD1	TRBV20-1	TRBJ2-7	CSASDREWVYEQYF	TGCAGTGCAAGTGACAGGGAATGGGTGTACGAGCAGTACTTC
few	TRBD2	TRBV15	TRBJ2-5	CATSRERGAVGETQYF	TGTGCCACCAGCAGGGAGCGGGGAGCGGTCGGAGAGACCCAGTACTTC
many	TRBD1	TRBV4-1	TRBJ1-1	CASSQDGQGAGNTEAFF	TGCGCCAGCAGCCAAGACGGACAGGGGGCAGGGAACACTGAAGCTTTCTTT
few	TRBD1	TRBV2	TRBJ1-2	CASSEGDRFGYTF	TGTGCCAGCAGTGAAGGGGACAGATTTGGCTACACCTTC
.	.	TRBV11-2	TRBJ2-2	CASGVAGNTGELFF	TGTGCCAGCGGGGTGGCGGGCAACACCGGGGAGCTGTTTTTT
many	.	TRBV19	TRBJ2-7	CASSIGLTSYEQYF	TGTGCCAGTAGTATTGGGTTAACGTCCTACGAGCAGTACTTC
few	.	TRBV2	TRBJ1-1	CASSEAKGLMNTEAFF	TGTGCCAGCAGTGAAGCGAAGGGGTTGATGAACACTGAAGCTTTCTTT
few	.	TRBV28	TRBJ1-1	CASSSATHLNTEAFF	TGTGCCAGCAGTTCAGCGACCCACTTGAACACTGAAGCTTTCTTT
.	.	TRBV20-1	TRBJ1-1	CSAHSQGSAEAFF	TGCAGTGCGCACAGCCAGGGGTCGGCTGAAGCTTTCTTT
.	.	TRBV4-2	TRBJ2-5	CASSQRASGETQYF	TGTGCCAGCAGCCAGCGGGCTTCCGGGGAGACCCAGTACTTC
.	TRBD2	TRBV29-1	TRBJ2-5	CSVAGAGGGLETQYF	TGCAGCGTTGCCGGAGCGGGAGGGGGGCTAGAGACCCAGTACTTC
few	TRBD2	TRBV6-2/TRBV6-3	TRBJ2-1	CASSYSRSGSPHEQFF	TGTGCCAGCAGTTACTCGCGTAGCGGGAGCCCCCATGAGCAGTTCTTC
.	.	TRBV6-2/TRBV6-3	TRBJ1-5	CATTGTPNQPQHF	TGTGCCACCACCGGGACACCGAATCAGCCCCAGCATTTT
.	TRBD2	TRBV20-1	TRBJ2-3	CSATRTSGRGADTQYF	TGCAGTGCTACTCGGACTAGCGGGAGGGGGGCAGATACGCAGTATTTT
.	TRBD2	TRBV13	TRBJ2-3	CASSLTVKLAGADTQYF	TGTGCCAGCAGCTTAACGGTCAAACTAGCGGGAGCGGATACGCAGTATTTT
.	TRBD2	TRBV24-1	TRBJ2-1	CATSEHTTSGRASYNEQFF	TGTGCCACCAGTGAGCATACAACTAGCGGGAGGGCCTCGTACAATGAGCAGTTCTTC
few	.	TRBV3-1	TRBJ1-5	CASSQDQSGRDTYRYSNQPQHF	TGTGCCAGCAGCCAAGATCAGTCCGGCAGGGACACGTATAGATATAGCAATCAGCCCCAGCATTTT
.	TRBD1	TRBV20-1	TRBJ2-5	CSATRGETQYF	TGCAGTGCTACCAGGGGGGAGACCCAGTACTTC